This paragraph covers one T cell receptor (beta chain) sequence. This specimen comes from a study of cytomegalovirus exposure and HLA in healthy donors. The PCR was carried out with 60 Vbeta primers and 13 Jbeta primers. The table came from immunoSEQ multiplex PCR; TCRdb's copy has only in-frame clones and leaves some out. Of around 230,000 clones in the sample, roughly 84% are singletons; the top ten hold 0.2% to 0.3%. Trimming took 6 bases from V and 1 from J; bases not matched to a gene: 1. This CDR3 is built from 14 residues. The germline V gene has CDR1 SNHLY and CDR2 FYNNEI. This TCR was sampled from a girl aged 2-15 years in good health and CMV-seronegative. The sample was PBMCs. The V call is TRBV2, the J call TRBJ2-2; 8 nucleotides agree with TRBD1. Here the CDR3 reads CASRGTGNTGELFF. The CDR3 coding sequence is TGTGCCAGCAGGGGGACAGGGAACACCGGGGAGCTGTTTTTT.